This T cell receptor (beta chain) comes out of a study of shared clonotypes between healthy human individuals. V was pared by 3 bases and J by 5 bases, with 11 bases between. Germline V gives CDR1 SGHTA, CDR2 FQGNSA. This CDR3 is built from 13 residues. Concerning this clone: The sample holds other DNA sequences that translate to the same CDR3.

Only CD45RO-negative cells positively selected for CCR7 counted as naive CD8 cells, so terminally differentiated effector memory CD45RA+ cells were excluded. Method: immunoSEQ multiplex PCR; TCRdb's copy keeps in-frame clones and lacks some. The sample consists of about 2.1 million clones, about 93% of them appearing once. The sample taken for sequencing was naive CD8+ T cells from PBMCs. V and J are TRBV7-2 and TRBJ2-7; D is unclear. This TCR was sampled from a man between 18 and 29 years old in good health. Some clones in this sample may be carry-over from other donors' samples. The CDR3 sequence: CASSLVTVDEQYF. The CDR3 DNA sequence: TGTGCCAGCAGCTTGGTAACGGTCGACGAGCAGTACTTC.